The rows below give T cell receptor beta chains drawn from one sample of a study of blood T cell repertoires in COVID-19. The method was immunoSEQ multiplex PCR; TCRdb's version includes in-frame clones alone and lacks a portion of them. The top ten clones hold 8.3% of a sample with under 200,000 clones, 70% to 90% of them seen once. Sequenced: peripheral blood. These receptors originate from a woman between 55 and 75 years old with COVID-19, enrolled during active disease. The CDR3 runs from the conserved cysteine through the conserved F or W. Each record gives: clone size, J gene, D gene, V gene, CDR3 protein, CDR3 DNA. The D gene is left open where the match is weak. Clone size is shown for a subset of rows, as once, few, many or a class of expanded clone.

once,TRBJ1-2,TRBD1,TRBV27,CASSPRTGPNYGYTF,TGTGCCAGCAGTCCTCGGACAGGGCCTAACTATGGCTACACCTTC
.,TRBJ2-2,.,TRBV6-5,CASLKPRGTGELFF,TGTGCCAGCTTAAAGCCCCGGGGGACCGGGGAGCTGTTTTTT
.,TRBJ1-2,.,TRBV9,CASSMTQGRSYGYTF,TGTGCCAGCAGCATGACACAGGGAAGGAGCTATGGCTACACCTTC
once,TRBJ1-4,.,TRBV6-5,CASSSPRGSTNEKLFF,TGTGCCAGCAGTTCCCCCAGGGGAAGCACTAATGAAAAACTGTTTTTT
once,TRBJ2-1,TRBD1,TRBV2,CASSRTRTGTGLDEQFF,TGTGCCAGCAGTCGAACACGAACCGGGACAGGGTTAGATGAGCAGTTCTTC
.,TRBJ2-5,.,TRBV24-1,CATSDWSQETQYF,TGTGCCACCAGTGATTGGAGCCAAGAGACCCAGTACTTC
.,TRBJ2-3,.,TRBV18,CASSPTSDTQYF,TGTGCCAGCTCACCTACATCAGATACGCAGTATTTT
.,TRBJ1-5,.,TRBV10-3,CAIRGERFQPQHF,TGTGCCATCAGGGGAGAACGATTTCAGCCCCAGCATTTT
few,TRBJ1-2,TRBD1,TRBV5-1,CASYAGTGSSADGYTF,TGCGCCAGCTACGCCGGGACAGGGTCAAGCGCGGATGGCTACACCTTC
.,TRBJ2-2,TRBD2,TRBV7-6,CASSPRTSRNTGELFF,TGTGCCAGCAGCCCCCGGACTAGCCGAAACACCGGGGAGCTGTTTTTT
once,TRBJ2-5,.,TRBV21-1,CASSKDGVGGALPQQETQYF,TGTGCCAGCAGCAAAGATGGGGTTGGCGGGGCCTTACCCCAACAAGAGACCCAGTACTTC
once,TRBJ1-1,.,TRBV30,CAWSAPRGTLNTEAFF,TGTGCCTGGAGTGCCCCTCGGGGAACTCTGAACACTGAAGCTTTCTTT
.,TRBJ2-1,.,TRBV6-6,CASSRIQPNEQFF,TGTGCCAGCAGCAGGATCCAACCAAATGAGCAGTTCTTC
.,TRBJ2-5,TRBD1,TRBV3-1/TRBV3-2,CASSRLGTGGEETQYF,TGTGCCAGCAGCCGCCTCGGGACAGGAGGGGAGGAGACCCAGTACTTC
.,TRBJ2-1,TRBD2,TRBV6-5,CATQTSGTYNEQFF,TGTGCCACTCAGACTAGCGGGACCTACAATGAGCAGTTCTTC
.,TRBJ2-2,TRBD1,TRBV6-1,CASSEADRANTGELFF,TGTGCCAGCAGTGAAGCGGACAGGGCGAACACCGGGGAGCTGTTTTTT
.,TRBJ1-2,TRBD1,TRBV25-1,CASGQGSGYTF,TGTGCCAGCGGACAGGGATCCGGCTACACCTTC
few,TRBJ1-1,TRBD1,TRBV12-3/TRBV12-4,CASRPGGTEAFF,TGTGCCAGCAGACCAGGGGGCACTGAAGCTTTCTTT
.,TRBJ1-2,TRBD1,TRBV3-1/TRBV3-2,CASSQDHRGVGGYTF,TGTGCCAGCAGCCAAGATCACAGGGGTGTGGGTGGCTACACCTTC
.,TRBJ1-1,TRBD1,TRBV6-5,CASSSRQGASTEAFF,TGTGCCAGCAGTTCCCGACAGGGGGCCTCCACTGAAGCTTTCTTT
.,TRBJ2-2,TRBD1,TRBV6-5,CASKRTGNTGELFF,TGTGCCAGCAAAAGGACAGGGAACACCGGGGAGCTGTTTTTT
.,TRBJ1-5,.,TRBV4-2,CASSQERFNQPQHF,TGTGCCAGCAGCCAAGAACGGTTCAATCAGCCCCAGCATTTT
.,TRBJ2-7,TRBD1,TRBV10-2,CASRLQGGPYEQYF,TGCGCCAGCAGGCTTCAAGGGGGCCCCTACGAGCAGTACTTC
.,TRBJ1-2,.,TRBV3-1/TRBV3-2,CASSRTESARSNYGYTF,TGTGCCAGCAGCCGGACAGAGTCCGCTCGCAGTAACTATGGCTACACCTTC
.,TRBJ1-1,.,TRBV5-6,CASSTQPKGATF,TGTGCCAGCAGCACACAACCAAAAGGGGCCACTTTT
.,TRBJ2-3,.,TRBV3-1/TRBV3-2,CASSPTGGSDTQYF,TGTGCCAGCAGCCCCACCGGAGGATCAGATACGCAGTATTTT